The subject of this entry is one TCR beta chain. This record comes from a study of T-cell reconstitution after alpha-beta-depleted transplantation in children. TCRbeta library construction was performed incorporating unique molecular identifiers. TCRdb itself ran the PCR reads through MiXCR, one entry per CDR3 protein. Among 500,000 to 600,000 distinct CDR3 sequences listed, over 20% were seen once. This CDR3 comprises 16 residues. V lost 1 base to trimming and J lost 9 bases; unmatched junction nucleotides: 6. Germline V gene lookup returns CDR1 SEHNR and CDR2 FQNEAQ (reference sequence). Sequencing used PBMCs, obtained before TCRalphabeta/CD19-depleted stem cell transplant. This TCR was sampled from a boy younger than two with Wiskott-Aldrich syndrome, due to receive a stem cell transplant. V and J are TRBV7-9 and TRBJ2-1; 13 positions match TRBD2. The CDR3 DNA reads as TGTGCCAGCAGCTTAGGGGGACTAGCGGGAATCAGTGAGCAGTTCTTC. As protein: CASSLGGLAGISEQFF.